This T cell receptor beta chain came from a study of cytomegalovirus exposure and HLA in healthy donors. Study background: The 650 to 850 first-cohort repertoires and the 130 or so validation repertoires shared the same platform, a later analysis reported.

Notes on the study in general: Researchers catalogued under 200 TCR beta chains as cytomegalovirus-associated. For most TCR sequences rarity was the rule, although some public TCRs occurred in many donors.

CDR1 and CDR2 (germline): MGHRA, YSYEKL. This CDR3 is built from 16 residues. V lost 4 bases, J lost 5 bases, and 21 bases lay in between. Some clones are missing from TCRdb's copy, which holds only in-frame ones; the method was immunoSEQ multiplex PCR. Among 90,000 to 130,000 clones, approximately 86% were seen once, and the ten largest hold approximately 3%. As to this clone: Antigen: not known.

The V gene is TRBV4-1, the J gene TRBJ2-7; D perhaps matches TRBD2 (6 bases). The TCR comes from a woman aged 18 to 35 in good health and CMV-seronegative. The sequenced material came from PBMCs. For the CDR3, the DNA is TGCGCCAGCAGCCCTACCGGACTCCGGGGAGGCCACGAGCAGTACTTC. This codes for CASSPTGLRGGHEQYF.